The 22 T cell receptor beta chains reported below all come from one sample, sequenced in a study of blood T cells in healthy people across ages (dated by TCRdb to the mid-2010s). Library generation was performed with 5' RACE. TCRdb records Illumina HiSeq 2500 as the sequencer. The second PCR ran for about 6 to 12 cycles and used a J-beta primer mix along with a sample-barcoded 5' primer. Clones were called with MiXCR by TCRdb after fastp trimmed the public reads at Q25, and only in-frame beta chains were retained. Each CDR3 protein gets just one entry, which takes the most common genes and DNA from the rows behind it. Across this sample there are about 1.1 million distinct CDR3 sequences, with roughly two fifths seen only once. The top ten clonotypes cover about an eighth of the sample. The sequencing sample was made of blood. The receptor set was obtained from a man between 18 and 35 years old in good health.

In this sample, this clonotype turned up once. The chain uses TRBV29-1 and TRBJ2-2; D not certain. The CDR3 has 13 residues. V lost 7 bases and J 4 bases, leaving 13 bases between the germline ends. From germline, CDR1 is SQVTM and CDR2 ANQGSEA. The CDR3, as DNA: TGCAGCGCGGTGGAGAGACCCACCGGGGAGCTGTTTTTT. Residues: CSAVERPTGELFF.

This clonotype was observed a handful of times. The chain couples TRBV19 to TRBJ1-1, with D perhaps matching TRBD1 (5 bases). CDR3 length: 19 residues. Germline values: CDR1 LNHDA, CDR2 SQIVND (reference sequence). The V end was cut by 4 bases, the J end by 2 bases, with 26 bases between. CDR3 DNA sequence: TGTGCCAGTAGTACCCACGCTCGGCAGGGTAAGGGCATTAACACTGAAGCTTTCTTT. Protein: CASSTHARQGKGINTEAFF.

This clonotype was found a few times. This chain uses TRBV25-1 with TRBJ1-2; D remains ambiguous. Looked up from germline, CDR1 is MGHDK and CDR2 is SYGVNS. V was clipped by 3 bases and J by 4 bases, with 12 bases between them. The CDR3 is made up of 14 amino acids. The CDR3 here is CASSDGPSSYGYTF. CDR3 sequence (DNA): TGTGCCAGCAGTGACGGGCCCTCCTCCTATGGCTACACCTTC.

This chain joins TRBV4-1 and TRBJ1-5; D remains ambiguous. Trimming cost V 1 base and J 6 bases, with 7 bases left between them. This CDR3 comprises 13 residues. CDR1 and CDR2 from the germline V gene are MGHRA and YSYEKL. The CDR3 here is CASSQVVSQPQHF. CDR3 DNA sequence: TGCGCCAGCAGCCAAGTGGTATCTCAGCCCCAGCATTTT.

The V and J genes are TRBV25-1 and TRBJ1-1; TRBD1 might be the D (5 bases). Germline V CDR1 and CDR2: MGHDK, SYGVNS. The V gene lost 1 base and the J gene lost 5 bases, with 8 bases spanning the gap. This CDR3 is 13 amino acids long. CDR3 nucleotide sequence: TGTGCCAGCAGTGAATCAGGGAGGACTGAAGCTTTCTTT. It is translated as CASSESGRTEAFF.

This clonotype was observed a handful of times. The chain links TRBV12-3 or TRBV12-4 to TRBJ2-2; D not certain. CDR3 length equals 15 residues. V lost 7 bases and J 6 bases, leaving 18 bases between the germline ends. The CDR3 spells CASTPPSSLAGELFF. For the CDR3, the DNA is TGTGCCAGCACTCCTCCGTCTAGTTTAGCCGGGGAGCTGTTTTTT.

The rearrangement links TRBV20-1 to TRBJ2-5; 8 bases match TRBD1. CDR1 is DFQATT and CDR2 is SNEGSKA in the germline V gene (reference sequence). The CDR3 consists of 11 residues. Losses at the gene ends were 8 bases for V and 2 bases for J; bases not matched to a gene: 1. The CDR3 loop is CSRDRQETQYF. The CDR3 DNA reads as TGCAGTAGGGACAGGCAAGAGACCCAGTACTTC.

CDR3 sequence reads: CASGLVRRTSNEKLFF. The CDR3, as DNA: TGTGCTAGTGGTTTGGTACGCCGGACTTCTAATGAAAAACTGTTTTTT. The chain carries TRBV12-5 and TRBJ1-4, with D unresolved. Germline CDR1 and CDR2: LGHNT and FRNRAP. This CDR3 is built from 16 residues. V shed 0 bases and J shed 3 bases, with 11 bases lying between them. The variable domain in full, with the rest retrieved from reference TRBV12-5 and TRBJ1-4, is DARVTQTPRHKVTEMGQEVTMRCQPILGHNTVFWYRQTMMQGLELLAYFRNRAPLDDSGMPKDRFSAEMPDATLATLKIQPSEPRDSAVYFCASGLVRRTSNEKLFFGSGTQLSVL.

This clonotype was seen a few times. The CDR3 nucleotides read TGTGCCAGCAGCCAAGACTTGTCAGGGGGGGCAGATACGCAGTATTTT. Its translation is CASSQDLSGGADTQYF. The chain is built from TRBV3-1 and TRBJ2-3; D might be TRBD1 or TRBD2, each matching 7 bases. This CDR3 has 16 amino acids. V lost 0 bases to trimming and J lost 4 bases, with 14 bases between them. Germline V gene sequence: CDR1 LGHDT, CDR2 YNNKEL (reference sequence).

This clonotype was seen only a few times. V gene TRBV3-1 combines with J gene TRBJ1-2; D not certain. The CDR3 consists of 15 residues. The germline CDR1 and CDR2 sequences are LGHDT and YNNKEL (reference sequence). Trimming removed 4 bases from V and 5 bases from J, with 17 bases in between. The chain's CDR3 is CASSPPLGGDYGYTF. Here the CDR3 DNA reads TGTGCCAGCAGCCCCCCTCTGGGCGGCGATTATGGCTACACCTTC.

A remark on this clonotype: It may be a read error: a sequence one base away is much more abundant. The chain joins TRBV4-3 to TRBJ2-1, with 7 nucleotides matching TRBD1. From germline, CDR1 is LGHNA and CDR2 YSLEER. The J segment lost 8 bases and the V segment lost 5 bases, leaving 15 bases of the junction unmatched. The CDR3 totals 16 residues. The CDR3 region is CASSKKDRDVVDEQFF. In DNA, the CDR3 is TGCGCCAGCAGCAAAAAAGACAGGGATGTTGTCGATGAGCAGTTCTTC.

This chain links TRBV7-3 with TRBJ2-1; 8 nucleotides agree with TRBD1. The DNA end lines up better with TRBJ2-7; the J call may be wrong. This CDR3 has 17 amino acids. Looked up from germline, CDR1 is SGHTA and CDR2 is FQGTGA. The CDR3, as DNA: TGTGCCAGCAGCTTAACTCCGTACAGGGGGGTCTACAATGAGCAGTACTTC. This translates into CASSLTPYRGVYNEQYF.

This sequence joins TRBV3-1 and TRBJ2-1, with TRBD2 matching 9 bases. The CDR3 length is 15 residues. Trimming at V came to 3 bases and at J to 6 bases, leaving 6 bases not matched to a gene. In germline, CDR1 is LGHDT, CDR2 YNNKEL (reference sequence). Here the CDR3 reads CASSHGRGGRNEQFF. The CDR3 coding sequence is TGTGCCAGCAGCCACGGGCGGGGGGGCCGCAATGAGCAGTTCTTC.

The V gene is TRBV12-3 or TRBV12-4, the J gene TRBJ2-7; a weak D match, TRBD2 (5 bases). Trimming cost V 6 bases and J 0 bases, with 15 bases left between them. This CDR3 is 15 amino acids long. This CDR3 reads CASRPGSGISYEQYF. The CDR3 region has the DNA TGTGCCAGCAGACCAGGATCCGGGATCTCCTACGAGCAGTACTTC.

Comment on this clonotype: An end of the junction does not agree with germline; a read error may underlie this. The chain has TRBV3-1 and TRBJ2-3; D ambiguous. CDR3 length: 14 residues. Germline assignment: CDR1 LGHDT and CDR2 YNNKEL (reference sequence). This CDR3 reads CVSSQAGLTDTQYF. The CDR3 DNA follows: TGTGTCAGCAGCCAAGCCGGATTAACAGATACGCAGTATTTT.

The chain recombines TRBV6-2 or TRBV6-3 with TRBJ1-4; no clear D gene. Trimming took off 4 bases at V and 0 bases at J, with 6 bases between the two ends. Germline CDR1 reads MNHEY; CDR2 reads SVGEGT. The CDR3 consists of 14 residues. CDR3 sequence (DNA): TGTGCCAGCAGTTCCGAACCAACTAATGAAAAACTGTTTTTT. This sequence encodes CASSSEPTNEKLFF.

This sequence joins TRBV7-2 and TRBJ2-1; 10 bases align to TRBD2. There are 17 residues in the CDR3. Germline CDR1 and CDR2: SGHTA and FQGNSA. V shed 5 bases and J 6 bases; nucleotides not matched to a gene: 13. CDR3 bases: TGTGCCAGCAGCCCTCAGAGCGGGGGGGACTACTCCAATGAGCAGTTCTTC. Protein: CASSPQSGGDYSNEQFF. Supplemented by reference TRBV7-2 and TRBJ2-1, the full variable domain reads GAGVSQSPSNKVTEKGKDVELRCDPISGHTALYWYRQSLGQGLEFLIYFQGNSAPDKSGLPSDRFSAERTGGSVSTLTIQRTQQEDSAVYLCASSPQSGGDYSNEQFFGPGTRLTVL.

This clonotype was detected many times. CDR3: CATRLAGTTDTQYF. The CDR3 region has the DNA TGTGCCACAAGACTAGCGGGAACCACAGATACGCAGTATTTT. The chain has TRBV10-3 and TRBJ2-3, with 11 bases lining up with TRBD2. J lost 2 bases, V lost 10 bases, and 5 bases had no gene match. CDR3 length: 14 amino acids. Germline assignment: CDR1 ENHRY and CDR2 SYGVKD.

The CDR3 coding sequence is TGTGCCAGCAGCCTTGGACAGGGAAGGGGCTATGGCTACACCTTC. Protein product: CASSLGQGRGYGYTF. This rearrangement joins TRBV6-2 or TRBV6-3 to TRBJ1-2, with TRBD1 identical over 8 bases. The V segment lost 6 bases and the J segment 4 bases; nucleotides outside the gene matches: 10. Germline CDR1 reads MNHEY; CDR2 reads SVGEGT. The CDR3 runs 15 residues.

The J gene is TRBJ1-2, the V gene TRBV7-9, with D tentatively TRBD1 (5 bases). The CDR3 has 17 amino acids. Trimming cost V 5 bases and J 4 bases, with 23 bases left between them. CDR1 SEHNR and CDR2 FQNEAQ come from the germline V gene (reference sequence). CDR3 in amino acids: CASSPTGLLGGRYGYTF. DNA of the CDR3: TGTGCCAGCAGCCCGACGGGGCTATTGGGTGGACGCTATGGCTACACCTTC. Supplemented by reference TRBV7-9 and TRBJ1-2, the full variable domain reads DTGVSQNPRHKITKRGQNVTFRCDPISEHNRLYWYRQTLGQGPEFLTYFQNEAQLEKSRLLSDRFSAERPKGSFSTLEIQRTEQGDSAMYLCASSPTGLLGGRYGYTFGSGTRLTVV.

This clonotype was counted a few times. The V call is TRBV3-1, the J call TRBJ1-6; no clear D gene. The CDR3 spans 16 residues. Per germline, CDR1 LGHDT and CDR2 YNNKEL (reference sequence). Trimming took off 4 bases at V and 14 bases at J, with 24 bases between the two ends. The CDR3 DNA reads as TGTGCCAGCAGCCCCTTTCGACAACCCGAAGATTCGACCCTCCACTTT. Protein product: CASSPFRQPEDSTLHF.

This clonotype was seen a few times. The CDR3 nucleotides read TGTGCCAGCAGTGAAACGGCAGGGGCCAAAAACATTCAGTACTTC. It specifies CASSETAGAKNIQYF. The rearrangement links TRBV2 to TRBJ2-4; a weak D match, TRBD1 (5 bases). The CDR3 consists of 15 residues. Germline-derived CDR1 and CDR2 are SNHLY and FYNNEI. V was cut by 2 bases and J by 1 base, with 9 bases left in between.